The source of this TCR beta chain is a study of OX40 agonist ivuxolimab in advanced cancers. General study findings and limits: Relative to CD4+, CD8+ T cells held more expanded clones on average. Expansion of clones was among the lowest in partial responders at 0.1-3.0 mg/kg.

The table came from immunoSEQ multiplex PCR; TCRdb's copy has only in-frame clones and leaves some out. The sample includes 45,000 to 65,000 clones, roughly 90% of them seen just once. CDR3 size: 13 residues. Looked up from germline, CDR1 is SGHTA and CDR2 is FQGNSA. V was shortened by 0 bases and J by 7 bases, with 7 bases between the two germline ends. Regarding this clone: The antigen is not known.

Cycle 7 day 1, cycle 4 day 1, and baseline were the timepoints at which blood was sampled. The V gene is TRBV7-2, the J gene TRBJ2-1; maybe TRBD2 (6 bases). The sequenced sample was CD4+ or CD8+ T cells sorted from blood, obtained in a trial of the OX40 agonist ivuxolimab. The source of this sequence is an adult with an advanced solid tumor such as melanoma, head and neck, liver or kidney cancer. The CDR3 reads CASSLARGNEQFF. CDR3 DNA sequence: TGTGCCAGCAGCTTAGCCCGGGGGAATGAGCAGTTCTTC. The full variable domain, in which reference TRBV7-2 and TRBJ2-1 provide the parts outside the CDR3, is GAGVSQSPSNKVTEKGKDVELRCDPISGHTALYWYRQSLGQGLEFLIYFQGNSAPDKSGLPSDRFSAERTGGSVSTLTIQRTQQEDSAVYLCASSLARGNEQFFGPGTRLTVL.